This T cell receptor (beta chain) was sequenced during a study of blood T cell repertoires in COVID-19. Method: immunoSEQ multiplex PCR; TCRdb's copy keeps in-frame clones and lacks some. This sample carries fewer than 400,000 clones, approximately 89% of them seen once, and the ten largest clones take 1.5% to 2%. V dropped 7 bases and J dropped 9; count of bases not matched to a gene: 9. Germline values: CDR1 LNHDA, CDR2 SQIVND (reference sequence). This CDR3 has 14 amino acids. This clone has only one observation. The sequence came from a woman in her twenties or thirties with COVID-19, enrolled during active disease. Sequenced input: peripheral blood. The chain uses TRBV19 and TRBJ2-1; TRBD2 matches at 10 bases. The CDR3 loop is CASNIGTSVGEQFF. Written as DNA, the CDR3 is TGTGCCAGTAACATCGGGACTAGCGTGGGTGAGCAGTTCTTC.